The 23 T cell receptor beta chains below come from one sample, sequenced in a study of beta chain features in type 1 diabetes. Study results and limitations: Moderately but significantly shorter TCRB CDR3s were found in Type 1 diabetes patients in all four CD4+ subsets.

Isolated RNA was reverse transcribed in full, so expressed TCRB transcripts were sequenced. TCRdb keeps only in-frame clones here, not all; method: immunoSEQ multiplex PCR. The table has a few hundred thousand clones, less than 15% seen once; the top ten hold approximately 0.016%. Antigens of these TCRs are unknown. Sequencing was performed on naive CD4+ T cells from blood. These TCRs come from a woman aged 18-30 years with type 1 diabetes.

The rearrangement uses TRBV30 and TRBJ2-3, with D unresolved. This CDR3 comprises 12 residues. The V gene's germline CDR1 is GTSNPN and CDR2 SVGIG (reference sequence). The CDR3 DNA is TGTGCACGACGGAGCCACACAGATACGCAGTATTTT. Translated, it gives CARRSHTDTQYF.

This chain joins TRBV11-2 and TRBJ2-1; 8 bases are shared with TRBD2. Germline CDR1 and CDR2: SGHAT and FQNNGV. CDR3 length: 15 residues. Germline trimming cut 5 bases from V and 7 bases from J; bases unmatched to any gene: 10. The CDR3 region has the DNA TGTGCCAGCAGCCGCGGGAGGATCGGGTGGAATGAGCAGTTCTTC. It encodes CASSRGRIGWNEQFF.

The chain recombines TRBV10-3 with TRBJ1-1; 7 bases line up with TRBD1. Germline loops: CDR1 ENHRY, CDR2 SYGVKD. V shed 2 bases, J shed 5 bases, and the junction held 8 bases outside the gene matches. The CDR3 has 15 amino acids. The CDR3 here is CAISEGQALSTEAFF. CDR3 DNA: TGTGCCATCAGTGAGGGACAGGCTTTATCTACTGAAGCTTTCTTT.

With respect to this clone: Different DNA sequences within this sample yield the same CDR3. The V and J genes are TRBV19 and TRBJ2-7, with 8 bases identical to TRBD2. Looked up from germline, CDR1 is LNHDA and CDR2 is SQIVND (reference sequence). CDR3 length: 13 amino acids. V shed 5 bases and J 2 bases; nucleotides not matched to a gene: 2. CDR3 in amino acids: CASSPRGAYEQYF. The CDR3 DNA reads as TGTGCCAGTAGTCCGCGGGGGGCCTACGAGCAGTACTTC.

The DNA of the CDR3 is TGTGCCTGGAGTCAGGTGGTGAACACTGAAGCTTTCTTT. This gives the protein CAWSQVVNTEAFF. The rearrangement uses TRBV30 and TRBJ1-1, with D unclear. Germline assignment: CDR1 GTSNPN and CDR2 SVGIG (reference sequence). V was trimmed by 2 bases and J by 0 bases, leaving 7 bases between them. The CDR3 is made up of 13 amino acids.

This clone has just a few counts. V usage is TRBV28 and J usage is TRBJ2-7; TRBD1 might be the D (5 bases). The CDR3 has 15 amino acids. The V and J ends lost 5 bases and 1 base respectively, with 15 bases between them. Germline V CDR1 and CDR2: MDHEN, SYDVKM. The chain's CDR3 is CASSGALPSSYEQYF. The CDR3 region has the DNA TGTGCCAGCAGTGGGGCCTTACCTTCTTCCTACGAGCAGTACTTC.

The chain combines TRBV29-1 with TRBJ2-7, with 9 nucleotides matching TRBD2. J was trimmed by 3 bases and V by 4 bases; bases with no gene match: 7. This CDR3 comprises 14 residues. In germline, CDR1 is SQVTM, CDR2 ANQGSEA. In nucleotides, the CDR3 is TGCAGCGTTGGACTAGCGGATCCCTTCTACGAGCAGTACGTC. It translates to CSVGLADPFYEQYV.

The chain joins TRBV5-1 to TRBJ2-5, with a weak D call TRBD1 (5 bases). V was trimmed by 0 bases and J by 3 bases, leaving 9 bases between them. CDR1 is SGHRS and CDR2 is YFSETQ in the germline V gene. This CDR3 region has 14 residues. The CDR3 DNA reads as TGCGCCAGCAGCTTGGCCCAGGGAAAAGAGACCCAGTACTTC. This gives the protein CASSLAQGKETQYF.

In its sample, this clone was seen once. This chain connects TRBV18 to TRBJ2-5; no clear D gene. Trimming took 1 base from V and 0 from J, leaving 6 bases between them. The CDR3 covers 14 residues. Germline CDR1 is KGHSH and CDR2 is LQKENI. The chain's CDR3 is CASSPQSDQETQYF. CDR3 bases: TGTGCCAGCTCACCACAGTCAGACCAAGAGACCCAGTACTTC. Using reference TRBV18 and TRBJ2-5 for the parts outside the CDR3, the full variable domain is NAGVMQNPRHLVRRRGQEARLRCSPMKGHSHVYWYRQLPEEGLKFMVYLQKENIIDESGMPKERFSAEFPKEGPSILRIQQVVRGDSAAYFCASSPQSDQETQYFGPGTRLLVL.

The chain is built from TRBV6-5 and TRBJ2-2; possible D gene TRBD1, 5 bases. The germline V and J ends were trimmed by 5 bases and 1 base, with 11 bases remaining between them. CDR3 length: 15 residues. Germline V gene data show CDR1 as MNHEY and CDR2 as SVGAGI. CDR3 protein: CASSPLRGNTGELFF. CDR3 sequence (DNA): TGTGCCAGCAGTCCCCTTAGGGGGAACACCGGGGAGCTGTTTTTT.

This rearrangement joins TRBV5-1 to TRBJ1-2, with 7 bases that match TRBD1. V lost 3 bases, J lost 5 bases, and 10 bases stayed unmatched. Germline-derived CDR1 and CDR2 are SGHRS and YFSETQ. CDR3 length: 15 amino acids. The CDR3 nucleotides are TGCGCCAGCAGCTCGCCAGACAGGGCTGGGTATGGCTACACCTTC. Amino acids: CASSSPDRAGYGYTF. Together with reference TRBV5-1 and TRBJ1-2, the CDR3 gives the full variable domain: KAGVTQTPRYLIKTRGQQVTLSCSPISGHRSVSWYQQTPGQGLQFLFEYFSETQRNKGNFPGRFSGRQFSNSRSEMNVSTLELGDSALYLCASSSPDRAGYGYTFGSGTRLTVV.

This chain connects TRBV5-8 to TRBJ1-1; D ambiguous. The length of the CDR3 is 11 residues. The germline CDR1 and CDR2 sequences are SGHTS and YDEGEE. The germline V and J ends were trimmed by 2 bases and 11 bases, with 10 bases remaining between them. The CDR3 loop is CASSFPGSAFF. The CDR3 region has the DNA TGTGCCAGCAGCTTTCCCGGGAGTGCTTTCTTT. Variable domain in full (rest from reference TRBV5-8 and TRBJ1-1): EAGVTQSPTHLIKTRGQQATLRCSPISGHTSVYWYQQALGLGLQFLLWYDEGEERNRGNFPPRFSGRQFPNYSSELNVNALELEDSALYLCASSFPGSAFFGQGTRLTVV.

The chain recombines TRBV9 with TRBJ1-1, with D perhaps TRBD1 (6 bases). This CDR3 comprises 13 residues. From germline, CDR1 is SGDLS and CDR2 YYNGEE. The ends were cut back, 3 bases at V and 3 bases at J, with 9 bases in the middle. CDR3 protein: CASSAHRDTEAFF. The CDR3 nucleotides read TGTGCCAGCAGCGCACACAGGGACACTGAAGCTTTCTTT.

There are a few counts of this clone. This chain links TRBV6-6 with TRBJ2-7; 14 bases are shared with TRBD2. Germline trimming cut 5 bases from V and 2 bases from J; bases unmatched to any gene: 2. Germline V gene lookup returns CDR1 MNHNY and CDR2 SVGAGI (reference sequence). The CDR3 length is 15 residues. The CDR3 DNA sequence: TGTGCCAGCAGTCCGACTAGCGGGAGGGCCTACGAGCAGTACTTC. Its protein is CASSPTSGRAYEQYF.

This clone was counted only a few times. The CDR3 protein is CASSSSGRPGSYEQYF. The CDR3 region has the DNA TGTGCCAGCAGTTCCTCCGGTCGCCCCGGTTCCTACGAGCAGTACTTC. The chain is built from TRBV28 and TRBJ2-7; D is ambiguous. CDR1 is MDHEN, CDR2 SYDVKM, per germline. V gave up 4 bases and J gave up 1 base, with 17 bases separating them. The CDR3 consists of 16 residues.

The rearrangement links TRBV25-1 to TRBJ2-3; TRBD1 is a possible D gene (5 bases). V was shortened by 4 bases and J by 3 bases, with 11 bases between the two germline ends. This CDR3 comprises 14 residues. Germline values: CDR1 MGHDK, CDR2 SYGVNS. The CDR3 is CASSGQKGTDTQYF. As DNA, the CDR3 is TGTGCCAGCAGTGGCCAGAAGGGGACAGATACGCAGTATTTT.

The gene calls are TRBV29-1 and TRBJ2-3; 12 bases fit TRBD2. Looked up from germline, CDR1 is SQVTM and CDR2 is ANQGSEA. The J segment lost 2 bases and the V segment lost 4 bases, leaving 10 bases of the junction unmatched. The CDR3 contains 17 residues. The CDR3 sequence is CSVGKLAGGWSTDTQYF. The CDR3 bases are TGCAGCGTTGGGAAGCTAGCGGGAGGGTGGTCCACAGATACGCAGTATTTT.

This clone was recorded a few times. V and J are TRBV29-1 and TRBJ1-1, with D uncertain. CDR1 and CDR2 (germline): SQVTM, ANQGSEA. The CDR3 contains 13 residues. Trimming took off 3 bases at V and 1 base at J, with 9 bases between the two ends. The CDR3 DNA sequence: TGCAGCGTTGATAGCCGAACGAACACTGAAGCTTTCTTT. Translated: CSVDSRTNTEAFF.

This clone was seen a few times. The rearrangement uses TRBV29-1 and TRBJ2-5; D is perhaps TRBD2 (5 bases). The germline V and J ends were trimmed by 2 bases and 5 bases, with 21 bases remaining between them. CDR3 size: 16 residues. Germline-derived CDR1 and CDR2 are SQVTM and ANQGSEA. CDR3 DNA: TGCAGCGTTGAATTAAACCCAGGAGGACTTTCGGAGACCCAGTACTTC. This encodes CSVELNPGGLSETQYF.

A few counts support this clone. The V call is TRBV18, the J call TRBJ2-6; 7 bases match TRBD1. CDR1 and CDR2 (germline): KGHSH, LQKENI. The CDR3 covers 16 residues. V shed 3 bases, J shed 0 bases, and the junction held 2 bases outside the gene matches. CDR3 DNA: TGTGCCAGCTCACCGGGACAGTCCTCTGGGGCCAACGTCCTGACTTTC. Translation: CASSPGQSSGANVLTF.

As for this clone: The sample has other DNA sequences that encode this CDR3 too. The gene calls are TRBV30 and TRBJ2-5; TRBD1 might be the D (5 bases). The CDR3 spans 12 residues. CDR1 GTSNPN and CDR2 SVGIG come from the germline V gene (reference sequence). V lost 0 bases to trimming and J lost 5 bases, with 7 bases between them. CDR3 residues: CAWSVRGETQYF. The CDR3 DNA is TGTGCCTGGAGTGTAAGGGGCGAGACCCAGTACTTC.

The rearrangement links TRBV7-2 to TRBJ1-2; 9 bases align to TRBD1. The CDR3 extends over 18 amino acids. Germline assignment: CDR1 SGHTA and CDR2 FQGNSA. The trim removed 4 bases at V and 4 bases at J, leaving 16 bases unmatched. DNA for the CDR3: TGTGCCAGCAGCTCAACCACCCGACAGGGGGGGAGAGGCTATGGCTACACCTTC. Residues: CASSSTTRQGGRGYGYTF.

This chain connects TRBV28 to TRBJ2-7; 8 nucleotides align to TRBD1. V shed 5 bases and J 4 bases; nucleotides not matched to a gene: 1. In germline, CDR1 is MDHEN, CDR2 SYDVKM. This CDR3 is built from 12 residues. CDR3 residues: CASSRTGYEQYV. The CDR3, as DNA: TGTGCCAGCAGTCGGACAGGGTACGAGCAGTACGTC.